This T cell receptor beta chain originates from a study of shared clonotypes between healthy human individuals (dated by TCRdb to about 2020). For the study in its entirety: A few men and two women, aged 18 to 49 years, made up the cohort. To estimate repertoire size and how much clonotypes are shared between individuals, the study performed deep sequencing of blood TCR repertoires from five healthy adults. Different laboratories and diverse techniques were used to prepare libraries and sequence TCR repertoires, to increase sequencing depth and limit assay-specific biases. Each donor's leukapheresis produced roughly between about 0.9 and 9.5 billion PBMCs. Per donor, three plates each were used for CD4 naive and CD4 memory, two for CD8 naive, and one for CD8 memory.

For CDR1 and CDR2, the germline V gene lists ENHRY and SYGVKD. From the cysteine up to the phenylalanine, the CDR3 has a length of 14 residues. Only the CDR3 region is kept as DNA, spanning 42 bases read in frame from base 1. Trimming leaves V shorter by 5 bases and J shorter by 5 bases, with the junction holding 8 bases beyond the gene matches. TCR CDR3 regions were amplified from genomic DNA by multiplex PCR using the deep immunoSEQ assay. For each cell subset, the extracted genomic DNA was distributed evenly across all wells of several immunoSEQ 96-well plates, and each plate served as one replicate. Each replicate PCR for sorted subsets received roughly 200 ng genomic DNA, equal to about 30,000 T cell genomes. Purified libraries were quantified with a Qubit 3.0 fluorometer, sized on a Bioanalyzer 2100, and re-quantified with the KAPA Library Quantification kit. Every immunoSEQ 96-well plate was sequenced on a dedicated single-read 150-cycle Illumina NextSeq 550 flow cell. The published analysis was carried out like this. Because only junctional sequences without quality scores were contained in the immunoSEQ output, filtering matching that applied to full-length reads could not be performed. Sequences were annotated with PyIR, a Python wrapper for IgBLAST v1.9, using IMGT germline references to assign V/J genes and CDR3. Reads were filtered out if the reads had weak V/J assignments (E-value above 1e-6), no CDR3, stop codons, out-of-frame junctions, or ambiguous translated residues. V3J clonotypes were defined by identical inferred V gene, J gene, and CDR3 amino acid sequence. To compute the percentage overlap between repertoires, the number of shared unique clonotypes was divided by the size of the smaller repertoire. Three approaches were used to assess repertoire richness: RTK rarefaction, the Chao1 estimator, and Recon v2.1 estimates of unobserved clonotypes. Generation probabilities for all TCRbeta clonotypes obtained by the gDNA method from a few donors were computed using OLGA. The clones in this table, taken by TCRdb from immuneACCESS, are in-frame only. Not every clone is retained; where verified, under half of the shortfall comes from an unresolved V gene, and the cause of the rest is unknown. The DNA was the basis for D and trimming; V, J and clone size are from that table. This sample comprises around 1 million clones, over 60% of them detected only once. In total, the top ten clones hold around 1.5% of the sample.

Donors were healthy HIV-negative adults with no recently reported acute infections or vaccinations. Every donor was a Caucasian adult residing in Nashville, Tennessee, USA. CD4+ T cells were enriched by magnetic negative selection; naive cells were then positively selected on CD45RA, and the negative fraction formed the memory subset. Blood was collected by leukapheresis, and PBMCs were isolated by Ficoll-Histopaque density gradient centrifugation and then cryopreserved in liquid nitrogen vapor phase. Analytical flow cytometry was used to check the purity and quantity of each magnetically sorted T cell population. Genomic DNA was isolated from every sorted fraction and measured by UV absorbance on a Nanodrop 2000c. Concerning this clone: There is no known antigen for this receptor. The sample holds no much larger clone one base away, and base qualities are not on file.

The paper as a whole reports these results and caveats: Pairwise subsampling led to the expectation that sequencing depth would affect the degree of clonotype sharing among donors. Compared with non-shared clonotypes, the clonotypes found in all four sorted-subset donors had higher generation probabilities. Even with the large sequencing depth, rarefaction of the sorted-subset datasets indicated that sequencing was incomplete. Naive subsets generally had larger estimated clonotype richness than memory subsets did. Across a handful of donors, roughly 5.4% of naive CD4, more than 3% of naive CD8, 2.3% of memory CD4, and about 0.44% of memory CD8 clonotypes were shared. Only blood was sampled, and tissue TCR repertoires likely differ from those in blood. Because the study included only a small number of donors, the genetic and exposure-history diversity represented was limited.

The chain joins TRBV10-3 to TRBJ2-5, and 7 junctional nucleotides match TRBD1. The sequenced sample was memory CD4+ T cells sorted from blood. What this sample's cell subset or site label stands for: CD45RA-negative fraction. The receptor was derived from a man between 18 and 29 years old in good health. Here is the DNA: TGTGCCATCAGTAGACAGGGTTCTTTGGAGACCCAGTACTTC. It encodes CAISRQGSLETQYF.